This TCR beta chain was identified in a study of shared clonotypes between healthy human individuals. Study details: Aged 18 to 49, the donors were a couple of women and three men.

This table comes from immunoSEQ multiplex PCR, and its TCRdb copy is limited to in-frame clones, with some not included. Altogether about 820,000 clones are present, around 93% being singletons, with the ten largest covering nearly 25%. CDR3 length: 13 residues. Germline CDR1 SQVTM, CDR2 ANQGSEA. Concerning this clone: Its antigen is still unknown.

Naive-designated CD8 cells lacked CD45RO, were positively enriched for CCR7, and omitted terminally differentiated effector memory CD45RA+ cells. Points from the study as a whole: A limitation of the genetic and exposure-history diversity represented arose from few donors. Generally, naive subsets came out with larger estimated richness than memory subsets. Clonotype sharing among donors, it was expected, would be affected by sequencing depth.

The sample comprised naive CD8+ T cells sorted from blood. This clonotype was obtained from a man aged 25 to 40 in good health. The gene calls are TRBV29-1 and TRBJ2-1, with D unclear. CDR3 residues: CSLLRTGYNEQFF. The CDR3 DNA sequence: TGCTCTCTACTCCGTACGGGTTACAATGAGCAGTTCTTC.